The rows below give T cell receptor beta chains drawn from one sample of a study of molecular identifiers for immune sequencing clone quantification. In TCRdb, the PCR reads were re-called with MiXCR into one record per CDR3 protein. This table has some 320,000 distinct CDR3 sequences, 20% to 25% appearing once. Material for sequencing was naive CD8+ T cells from blood, with Jurkat cell RNA spiked in. All receptors derive from a human donor in good health. Some libraries in this study had Jurkat cell RNA spiked in. The CDR3 runs from the conserved cysteine through the conserved F or W. Fields, in order: J gene, clone size, CDR3 length, D gene, V gene, CDR3 DNA, CDR3 protein. A D gene is named only where the DNA matches it firmly. Clone sizes are given selectively: once, few, many, or a class where the clone is expanded.

TRBJ2-3,many,14,-,TRBV30,TGTGCCTGGAGTGTCCTCCAAGTTTCAGATACGCAGTATTTT,CAWSVLQVSDTQYF
TRBJ2-3,many,14,-,TRBV12-3/TRBV12-4,TGTGCCAGCACCCCCTGGACAGAGCCGGATACGCAGTATTTT,CASTPWTEPDTQYF
TRBJ2-1,many,15,-,TRBV7-2,TGTGCCAGCAGCTTAGCAGGGGGGACTATCGATGAGCAGTTCTTC,CASSLAGGTIDEQFF
TRBJ2-1,many,13,-,TRBV19,TGTGCCAGTAGTTGGGACAAGCAGAATGAGCAGTTCTTC,CASSWDKQNEQFF
TRBJ2-3,many,14,-,TRBV15,TGTGCCACCAGCACCGGGACCGACACAGATACGCAGTATTTT,CATSTGTDTDTQYF
TRBJ2-3,many,14,TRBD1,TRBV12-3/TRBV12-4,TGTGCCAGCAGTTTAGCAGGGGGCAGAGATACGCAGTATTTT,CASSLAGGRDTQYF
TRBJ2-5,few,14,-,TRBV10-3,TGTGCCATCAGTGAGTACGGCGGGCAAGAGACCCAGTACTTC,CAISEYGGQETQYF
TRBJ2-2,many,12,TRBD1,TRBV29-1,TGCAGCGTTACAGGGGGCACCGGGGAGCTGTTTTTT,CSVTGGTGELFF
TRBJ2-5,few,15,TRBD1,TRBV9,TGTGCCAGCACCAGGGGAAACGACAGGGGTGAGACCCAGTACTTC,CASTRGNDRGETQYF
TRBJ2-1,-,14,TRBD2,TRBV11-1,TGTGTCAGCAAGTATAGCGGGGTTGGTAATGAGCAGTTCTTC,CVSKYSGVGNEQFF
TRBJ2-1,few,14,-,TRBV30,TGTGCCTGGACGCTTATGAGCTCCTACAATGAGCAGTTCTTC,CAWTLMSSYNEQFF
TRBJ1-4,many,15,TRBD1,TRBV12-3/TRBV12-4,TGTGCCAGCAGTTTCTCGCCAGGGGGTTATGAAAAACTGTTTTTT,CASSFSPGGYEKLFF
TRBJ1-5,many,15,-,TRBV20-1,TGCAGTGCTAGAGATGGGGAGGAAACAAATCAGCCCCAGCATTTT,CSARDGEETNQPQHF
TRBJ2-5,many,13,-,TRBV4-2,TGTGCCAGCAGCCAAGATCTTGAAGAGACCCAGTACTTC,CASSQDLEETQYF
TRBJ2-6,few,17,TRBD1,TRBV28,TGTGCCAGCAGGCTACAGACAGGGAGCTCTGGGGCCAACGTCCTGACTTTC,CASRLQTGSSGANVLTF
TRBJ2-2,-,16,-,TRBV25-1,TGTGCCAGCAGTGAAGGAGGGCGAAGTTACACCGGGGAGCTGTTTTTT,CASSEGGRSYTGELFF
TRBJ2-6,many,13,-,TRBV12-3/TRBV12-4,TGTGCCAGCGGTCTCTCTGGGGCCAACGTCCTGACTTTC,CASGLSGANVLTF
TRBJ2-7,many,15,-,TRBV6-5,TGTGCCAGCAGTTCTGTCGGGGCCGCTTCCTACGAGCAGTACTTC,CASSSVGAASYEQYF
TRBJ2-6,-,17,-,TRBV7-2,TGTGCCAGCAGCTTAGTTGTCGGGTCTCCTGGGGCCAACGTCCTGACCTTC,CASSLVVGSPGANVLTF
TRBJ1-5,-,15,-,TRBV5-1,TGCGCCAGCGGCTTGGGGCAGGGTAGCAATCAGCCCCAGCATTTT,CASGLGQGSNQPQHF
TRBJ2-5,many,13,-,TRBV20-1,TGCAGTGCTAGGGCCCAGGGACAAGAGACCCAGTACTTC,CSARAQGQETQYF
TRBJ1-1,many,15,-,TRBV9,TGTGCCAGCAGCGTAGCTTCAGGGTTTGGCACTGAAGCTTTCTTT,CASSVASGFGTEAFF
TRBJ1-1,many,18,TRBD1,TRBV28,TGTGCCAGCAGTCCCCCAAGTCCCGGGACAGCATCTAACACTGAAGCTTTCTTT,CASSPPSPGTASNTEAFF
TRBJ1-1,many,18,TRBD1,TRBV5-5,TGTGCCAGCAGCTTGGGCCTTACCGGACAGGGGAAGGACACTGAAGCTTTCTTT,CASSLGLTGQGKDTEAFF
TRBJ1-5,many,16,-,TRBV15,TGTGCCACCAGCAGAGATCGGGGGGCGCGGGATCAGCCCCAGCATTTT,CATSRDRGARDQPQHF
TRBJ1-4,-,18,-,TRBV4-1,TGCGCCAGCAGCGCCCTAGGTGAGGTGCCTGCAACTAATGAAAAACTGTTTTTT,CASSALGEVPATNEKLFF
TRBJ2-1,many,15,TRBD2,TRBV6-2/TRBV6-3,TGTGCCAGCAGGAGACTAGCGGGGGGTTACAATGAGCAGTTCTTC,CASRRLAGGYNEQFF
TRBJ1-2,many,14,-,TRBV5-4,TGTGCCAGCAGCCCCGTCCCAGAACGCTATGGCTACACCTTC,CASSPVPERYGYTF
TRBJ1-5,-,16,-,TRBV4-3,TGCGCCAGCAGCCAAGATTTCCGGGGCGGCAATCAGCCCCAGCATTTT,CASSQDFRGGNQPQHF